Below, one T cell receptor (beta chain) is given with its context. The antigen remains unidentified. The germline V gene encodes CDR1 SEHNR and CDR2 FQNEAQ (reference sequence). Losses at the gene ends were 0 bases for V and 5 bases for J; bases not matched to a gene: 4. The CDR3 covers 14 residues. The data stem from a study of graft-versus-host responses after intestinal transplantation. Clones were read by immunoSEQ multiplex PCR, and TCRdb kept only the in-frame ones, dropping some. Counted here are some 110,000 clones, around nine tenths occurring once; the ten biggest clones make up approximately 0.22%. Study observations and caveats: Graft-versus-host to host-versus-graft clonal ratios in allografts were high in patients with graft-donor T cell macrochimerism.

Sequencing was performed on unstimulated CD4+ T cells sorted from spleen or lymph node cells, taken before transplant. The chain couples TRBV7-9 to TRBJ2-7; 7 positions agree with TRBD2. This receptor was identified in a human donor who was the organ donor for an intestinal transplant. Here the CDR3 DNA reads TGTGCCAGCAGCTTAGCGGGAGGGCCTCACGAGCAGTACTTC. Protein sequence: CASSLAGGPHEQYF.